Listed below are T cell receptor beta chains from one sample, sequenced in a study of blood T cells in healthy people across ages. Via MiXCR, TCRdb re-called the 5' RACE reads, giving one row per CDR3 protein. Of 800,000 or so distinct CDR3 sequences listed, around 25% are singletons. The same specimen was also included in a second study, on T cells of mothers and their children.

Sequencing used blood. Receptor source: a boy aged 5-17 years in good health. Both conserved end residues are part of each CDR3. A D gene is named only where the DNA matches it firmly. A row's size may be missing; if present it is once, few, many or a size class.

v_call: TRBV9; clone_size: few; d_call: TRBD1; j_call: TRBJ1-2; cdr3_aa: CASSLTGTGTHGYTF; cdr3_nt: TGTGCCAGCAGCTTAACCGGGACAGGGACGCATGGCTACACCTTC
v_call: TRBV12-3/TRBV12-4; clone_size: NA; d_call: NA; j_call: TRBJ2-5; cdr3_aa: CASSPSSLTETQYF; cdr3_nt: TGTGCCAGCAGTCCCTCCAGCTTAACCGAGACCCAGTACTTC
v_call: TRBV9; clone_size: NA; d_call: NA; j_call: TRBJ1-5; cdr3_aa: CASSVSGDSNQPQHF; cdr3_nt: TGTGCCAGCAGCGTATCAGGGGATAGCAATCAGCCCCAGCATTTT
v_call: TRBV29-1; clone_size: NA; d_call: NA; j_call: TRBJ1-1; cdr3_aa: CSVNFPEAFF; cdr3_nt: TGCAGCGTCAACTTTCCTGAAGCTTTCTTT
v_call: TRBV15; clone_size: few; d_call: TRBD1; j_call: TRBJ2-4; cdr3_aa: CATSRETLTGGTKNIQYF; cdr3_nt: TGTGCCACCAGCAGAGAGACCCTGACAGGGGGGACCAAAAACATTCAGTACTTC
v_call: TRBV27; clone_size: NA; d_call: NA; j_call: TRBJ2-1; cdr3_aa: CASSDGVPNNEQFF; cdr3_nt: TGTGCCAGCAGCGACGGGGTACCCAACAATGAGCAGTTCTTC
v_call: TRBV28; clone_size: many; d_call: NA; j_call: TRBJ2-2; cdr3_aa: CASSPPWRGTGELFF; cdr3_nt: TGTGCCAGCAGCCCCCCTTGGCGCGGCACCGGGGAGCTGTTTTTT
v_call: TRBV28; clone_size: NA; d_call: NA; j_call: TRBJ2-1; cdr3_aa: CASSLTQTGINEQFF; cdr3_nt: TGTGCCAGCAGTTTAACACAGACAGGTATTAATGAGCAGTTCTTC
v_call: TRBV20-1; clone_size: NA; d_call: TRBD1; j_call: TRBJ1-2; cdr3_aa: CSARNRGGVGYTF; cdr3_nt: TGCAGTGCTAGGAACAGGGGGGGTGTGGGCTACACCTTC
v_call: TRBV19; clone_size: few; d_call: NA; j_call: TRBJ2-1; cdr3_aa: CASKEPSYNEQFF; cdr3_nt: TGTGCCAGTAAAGAACCTTCCTACAATGAGCAGTTCTTC
v_call: TRBV20-1; clone_size: few; d_call: TRBD2; j_call: TRBJ2-1; cdr3_aa: CSAASGGDYNEQFF; cdr3_nt: TGCAGTGCTGCTAGCGGGGGGGATTACAATGAGCAGTTCTTC
v_call: TRBV29-1; clone_size: once; d_call: TRBD1; j_call: TRBJ2-5; cdr3_aa: CSVAGTPQIVGQGVRQETQYF; cdr3_nt: TGCAGCGTTGCTGGCACGCCGCAGATCGTAGGACAGGGGGTAAGACAAGAGACCCAGTACTTC
v_call: TRBV24-1; clone_size: NA; d_call: NA; j_call: TRBJ2-3; cdr3_aa: CATSDRERTDTQYF; cdr3_nt: TGTGCCACCAGTGACAGGGAACGCACAGATACGCAGTATTTT
v_call: TRBV27; clone_size: NA; d_call: NA; j_call: TRBJ2-1; cdr3_aa: CASSLSHHWYF; cdr3_nt: TGTGCCAGCAGTTTATCCCACCACTGGTACTTC
v_call: TRBV11-2; clone_size: few; d_call: TRBD1; j_call: TRBJ2-1; cdr3_aa: CASSLGQGLKLVF; cdr3_nt: TGTGCCAGTAGCCTAGGACAGGGACTGAAGTTGGTCTTC
v_call: TRBV20-1; clone_size: few; d_call: NA; j_call: TRBJ1-1; cdr3_aa: CSARDRGRTEAFF; cdr3_nt: TGCAGTGCTAGAGATCGGGGAAGGACTGAAGCTTTCTTT
v_call: TRBV6-5; clone_size: NA; d_call: TRBD2; j_call: TRBJ2-7; cdr3_aa: CASRGTGTRGEQYF; cdr3_nt: TGTGCCAGCAGGGGCACCGGGACTAGGGGCGAGCAGTACTTC
v_call: TRBV20-1; clone_size: few; d_call: NA; j_call: TRBJ1-1; cdr3_aa: CSAREGWTEAFF; cdr3_nt: TGCAGTGCTAGAGAGGGCTGGACTGAAGCTTTCTTT
v_call: TRBV6-1; clone_size: NA; d_call: TRBD1; j_call: TRBJ1-4; cdr3_aa: CASSRTGTGGPNEKLFF; cdr3_nt: TGTGCCAGCAGTAGAACCGGGACAGGGGGACCTAATGAAAAACTGTTTTTT
v_call: TRBV29-1; clone_size: few; d_call: TRBD2; j_call: TRBJ2-7; cdr3_aa: CSVETSGLTYEQYF; cdr3_nt: TGCAGCGTTGAGACTAGCGGGCTTACCTACGAGCAGTACTTC
v_call: TRBV7-9; clone_size: few; d_call: NA; j_call: TRBJ1-2; cdr3_aa: CASSLVPGAAGYTF; cdr3_nt: TGTGCCAGCAGCTTAGTTCCGGGGGCCGCTGGCTACACCTTC
v_call: TRBV9; clone_size: NA; d_call: TRBD1; j_call: TRBJ2-3; cdr3_aa: CASSSPRDRTTDTQYF; cdr3_nt: TGTGCCAGCAGCTCGCCCCGGGACAGAACCACAGATACGCAGTATTTT
v_call: TRBV4-1; clone_size: NA; d_call: TRBD1; j_call: TRBJ1-1; cdr3_aa: CASSQEALLSTGTNTEAFF; cdr3_nt: TGCGCCAGCAGCCAAGAGGCCCTCCTGTCGACAGGGACGAACACTGAAGCTTTCTTT
v_call: TRBV4-2; clone_size: NA; d_call: NA; j_call: TRBJ2-7; cdr3_aa: CASSQDFSRDLTYSYEQYF; cdr3_nt: TGTGCCAGCAGCCAAGATTTCAGCCGGGACCTCACTTACTCCTACGAGCAGTACTTC
v_call: TRBV6-1; clone_size: few; d_call: NA; j_call: TRBJ2-1; cdr3_aa: CASSNLWGVFNEQFF; cdr3_nt: TGTGCCAGCAGTAATCTATGGGGGGTATTCAATGAGCAGTTCTTC
v_call: TRBV27; clone_size: NA; d_call: NA; j_call: TRBJ1-1; cdr3_aa: CASSFGVLTEAFF; cdr3_nt: TGTGCCAGCAGTTTTGGGGTTTTGACTGAAGCTTTCTTT